The clone carrying this TCR beta chain has only a few counts. Antigen specificity is unknown. The junction had 11 bases not matched to a gene; V was cut back by 4 bases and J by 4 bases. The CDR3 has 17 amino acids. CDR1 and CDR2 (germline): GTSNPN, SVGIG (reference sequence). Sequenced material consisted of expressed TCRB transcripts (all of the isolated RNA was reverse transcribed). Sequenced by immunoSEQ multiplex PCR; TCRdb stores in-frame clones only, minus some. The top ten hold 0.5% to 0.75% of the sample, which has 150,000 to 200,000 clones, about 13% seen once. The data stem from a study of beta chain features in type 1 diabetes. CD4+ cells of the naive, central memory, regulatory and stem cell-like memory types were sorted via CD45RO/CCR7/CD25/CD127/CD95/CD27. Study outcomes and limitations: Any role of HLA type in TCRB rearrangement remained unresolved here.

Sequenced sample: central memory CD4+ T cells from blood. The sequence came from a woman aged 18-29 years in good health. The chain employs TRBV30 and TRBJ2-6; 9 nucleotides agree with TRBD1. CDR3 nucleotide sequence: TGTGCCTGGATGACCGGGACAGGGTTTTACGGGGCCAACGTCCTGACTTTC. Protein: CAWMTGTGFYGANVLTF.